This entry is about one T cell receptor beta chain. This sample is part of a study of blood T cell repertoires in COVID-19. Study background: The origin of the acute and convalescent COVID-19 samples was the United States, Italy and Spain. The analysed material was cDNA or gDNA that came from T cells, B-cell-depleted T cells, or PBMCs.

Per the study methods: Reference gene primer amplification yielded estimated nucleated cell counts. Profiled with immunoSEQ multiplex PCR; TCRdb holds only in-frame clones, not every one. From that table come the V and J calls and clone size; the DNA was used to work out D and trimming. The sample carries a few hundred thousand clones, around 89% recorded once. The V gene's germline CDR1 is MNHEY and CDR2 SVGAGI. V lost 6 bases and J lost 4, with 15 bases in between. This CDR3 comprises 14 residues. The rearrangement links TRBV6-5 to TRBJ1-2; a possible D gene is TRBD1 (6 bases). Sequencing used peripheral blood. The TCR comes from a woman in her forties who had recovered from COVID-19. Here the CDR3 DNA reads TGTGCCAGCAGCCGGGGGGGCGGAAGCTATGGCTACACCTTC. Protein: CASSRGGGSYGYTF.